This T cell receptor (beta chain) was recovered during a study of T cell clonotyping in hematopoietic cell transplantation. Study summary: Recipient samples before transplant were obtained post-cytoreduction.

The repertoire was sequenced with immunoSEQ multiplex PCR; TCRdb's copy has only in-frame clones and lacks some. The repertoire holds roughly 11,000 clones, with about 92% as singletons. As for time point: recipient sample about 28 days before transplant, after cytoreduction. This CDR3 is built from 13 residues. This chain uses TRBV21-1 with TRBJ1-2; TRBD1 is the table's D call and was not checked against the DNA. TRBV21-1 is noted as a pseudogene. Material: peripheral blood mononuclear cells, obtained before stem cell transplant. The origin of this receptor is a woman aged 40 to 50 with acute myeloid leukemia. Some clones in this sample may be carry-over from other donors' samples. The CDR3 bases are TGTGCCAGCAGCTCGACAGGACTCTATGGCTACACCTTC. This codes for CASSSTGLYGYTF.